This T cell receptor beta chain was identified during a study of T cell responses to AZD1222 COVID-19 vaccine. The study, taken as a whole, reports: When two AZD1222 doses had been given, Spike-specific TCR breadth and depth rose.

Worth noting for this clone: What it recognizes is unknown.

Some clones are missing from TCRdb's copy, which holds only in-frame ones; the method was immunoSEQ multiplex PCR. This sample carries 150,000 or so clones, approximately 90% of them seen once, and the ten largest clones take roughly 3.8%. The germline V gene encodes CDR1 MNHEY and CDR2 SVGAGI. CDR3 size: 12 residues. Trimming removed 6 bases from V and 3 bases from J, with 9 bases in between. The chain couples TRBV6-5 to TRBJ2-7, with D possibly being TRBD1 (5 bases). The sample in question was peripheral blood, obtained 28 days after the second AZD1222 dose. This clonotype was obtained from an adult who received the AZD1222 COVID-19 vaccine. DNA for the CDR3: TGTGCCAGCAGCTCAGGGTACTACGAGCAGTACTTC. It codes for CASSSGYYEQYF.